What follows are 15 T cell receptor beta chains derived from one specimen sequenced in a study of blood T cell repertoires in COVID-19. The method was immunoSEQ multiplex PCR; TCRdb's version includes in-frame clones alone and lacks a portion of them. The data hold 200,000 to 250,000 clones, with roughly 90% observed a single time. The sequenced sample was peripheral blood. These receptors were taken from a woman between 55 and 75 years old with acute or convalescent COVID-19.

The chain uses TRBV19 and TRBJ2-7; 10 bases map to TRBD1. The CDR3 extends over 14 amino acids. The V segment lost 10 bases and the J segment 5 bases; nucleotides outside the gene matches: 11. Germline-derived CDR1 and CDR2 are LNHDA and SQIVND (reference sequence). CDR3 in amino acids: CATQRTGGINEQYF. CDR3 coding DNA: TGTGCCACCCAACGGACAGGGGGTATCAACGAGCAGTACTTC.

The chain employs TRBV5-1 and TRBJ2-5; D unclear. Germline CDR1 reads SGHRS; CDR2 reads YFSETQ. V was pared by 4 bases and J by 5 bases, with 18 bases between. The CDR3 covers 15 residues. DNA of the CDR3: TGCGCCAGCAGCAACGAAGACACTTCTGGGGAGACCCAGTACTTC. Translating it yields CASSNEDTSGETQYF.

This clone is a singleton in its sample. V is TRBV7-9 and J is TRBJ1-6; 8 bases fit TRBD1. J lost 9 bases, V lost 5 bases, and 12 bases had no gene match. The CDR3 has 16 amino acids. From germline, CDR1 is SEHNR and CDR2 FQNEAQ (reference sequence). The DNA for the CDR3 is TGTGCCAGCAGCCCAGGACAGGGTTCGCCTCGTTCACCCCTCCACTTT. Amino acid sequence: CASSPGQGSPRSPLHF.

The V call is TRBV19, the J call TRBJ1-2, with 9 bases aligning to TRBD1. The CDR3 loop spans 12 amino acids. Germline lookup yields CDR1 LNHDA and CDR2 SQIVND (reference sequence). J lost 14 bases, V lost 4 bases, and 8 bases had no gene match. The CDR3 region has the DNA TGTGCCAGTAGTACTGGGACAGGGTCAGGTACCTTC. Amino acids: CASSTGTGSGTF. Full variable domain (outside the CDR3, taken from reference TRBV19 and TRBJ1-2): DGGITQSPKYLFRKEGQNVTLSCEQNLNHDAMYWYRQDPGQGLRLIYYSQIVNDFQKGDIAEGYSVSREKKESFPLTVTSAQKNPTAFYLCASSTGTGSGTFGSGTRLTVV.

The rearrangement links TRBV23-1 to TRBJ1-5, with D possibly matching TRBD1 (6 bases). TRBV23-1 is assigned to the ORF class and has an uncertain function. The V and J ends lost 1 base and 3 bases respectively, with 28 bases between them. The CDR3 covers 21 residues. CDR3 nucleotides: TGCGCCAGCAGTCAATTGCCTGCCGGGACAACTTACCCCGGGCTCAATCAGCCCCAGCATTTT. It specifies CASSQLPAGTTYPGLNQPQHF.

The gene calls are TRBV27 and TRBJ1-6, with TRBD1 identical over 9 bases. The CDR3 has 16 amino acids. Unmatched junction bases numbered 8, after V lost 3 bases and J lost 8 bases. Germline V CDR1 and CDR2: MNHEY, SMNVEV (reference sequence). The CDR3: CASSLGGGTGYSPLHF. CDR3 nucleotide sequence: TGTGCCAGCAGTTTGGGTGGCGGGACAGGGTATTCACCCCTCCACTTT.

V and J are TRBV5-1 and TRBJ2-2; 8 bases are a match to TRBD2. This CDR3 is 16 amino acids long. Germline CDR1 reads SGHRS; CDR2 reads YFSETQ. Germline trimming cut 4 bases from V and 6 bases from J; bases unmatched to any gene: 11. The CDR3 is CASSTQRELKAGELFF. The CDR3 nucleotides are TGCGCCAGCAGCACCCAGCGGGAGTTAAAGGCCGGGGAGCTGTTTTTT.

This clone was recorded a few times. V usage is TRBV9 and J usage is TRBJ2-1; TRBD1 matches at 7 bases. This CDR3 region has 14 residues. Unmatched junction bases numbered 7, after V lost 4 bases and J lost 6 bases. Germline V CDR1 and CDR2: SGDLS, YYNGEE. CDR3 in DNA: TGTGCCAGCAGCCCTAGGACAGGTTCCAATGAGCAGTTCTTC. It codes for CASSPRTGSNEQFF.

The chain is built from TRBV19 and TRBJ1-6; 7 bases match TRBD1. Looked up from germline, CDR1 is LNHDA and CDR2 is SQIVND (reference sequence). CDR3 length equals 13 residues. V dropped 5 bases and J dropped 9; count of bases not matched to a gene: 4. In DNA, the CDR3 is TGTGCCAGTAGTGCGGACAGGTTTTCACCCCTCCACTTT. Translating gives CASSADRFSPLHF. Full variable domain (outside the CDR3, taken from reference TRBV19 and TRBJ1-6): DGGITQSPKYLFRKEGQNVTLSCEQNLNHDAMYWYRQDPGQGLRLIYYSQIVNDFQKGDIAEGYSVSREKKESFPLTVTSAQKNPTAFYLCASSADRFSPLHFGNGTRLTVT.

This clone was picked up a small number of times. The V gene is TRBV12-3 or TRBV12-4, the J gene TRBJ1-4; D gene ambiguous. With 0 bases removed from V and 4 bases from J, the gap between germline ends came to 3 bases. The CDR3 spans 13 residues. The CDR3 sequence: CASSLARNEKLFF. The CDR3 nucleotides read TGTGCCAGCAGTTTAGCCCGTAATGAAAAACTGTTTTTT.

The rearrangement joins TRBV6-5 to TRBJ1-6; D ambiguous. Germline V gene data show CDR1 as MNHEY and CDR2 as SVGAGI. CDR3 size: 15 residues. Between the trimmed V and J ends, which lost 8 bases and 2 bases, there was a span of 13 bases. CDR3 sequence reads: CASRNIPPYNSPLHF. As DNA, the CDR3 is TGTGCCAGCCGAAACATCCCCCCCTATAATTCACCCCTCCACTTT.

This clone was detected once. V gene TRBV29-1 combines with J gene TRBJ2-3; D is possibly TRBD2 (7 bases). Germline V lookup: CDR1 SQVTM, CDR2 ANQGSEA. V gave up 5 bases and J gave up 0 bases, with 18 bases separating them. The CDR3 is 16 amino acids. The CDR3 region is CSVLGGRELSTDTQYF. The CDR3 coding sequence is TGCAGCGTTTTAGGGGGGAGGGAACTTAGCACAGATACGCAGTATTTT.

This clone has more than one count but fewer than ten. The CDR3 reads CASRLTSGRLEETQYF. CDR3 bases: TGTGCCAGCAGATTAACTAGCGGGAGACTTGAAGAGACCCAGTACTTC. This chain connects TRBV5-4 to TRBJ2-5, with 11 bases aligning to TRBD2. The CDR3 is 16 residues long. In germline, CDR1 is SGHNT, CDR2 YYREEE (reference sequence). Trimming removed 5 bases from V and 3 bases from J; junction bases left unmatched: 9. Full variable domain (missing parts from reference TRBV5-4 and TRBJ2-5): ETGVTQSPTHLIKTRGQQVTLRCSSQSGHNTVSWYQQALGQGPQFIFQYYREEENGRGNFPPRFSGLQFPNYSSELNVNALELDDSALYLCASRLTSGRLEETQYFGPGTRLLVL.

This clone turned up a few times. This chain joins TRBV7-8 and TRBJ1-4; 7 bases are shared with TRBD1. Trimming at V came to 5 bases and at J to 8 bases, leaving 14 bases not matched to a gene. Germline V gives CDR1 SGHVS, CDR2 FQNEAQ. This CDR3 contains 16 residues. Here the CDR3 DNA reads TGTGCCAGCAGCGCACTCACAGGGGCCATACGGGAAAAACTGTTTTTT. Residues: CASSALTGAIREKLFF.

This chain connects TRBV9 to TRBJ2-5; no reliable D call. V was shortened by 0 bases and J by 3 bases, with 6 bases between the two germline ends. This CDR3 contains 13 residues. Looked up from germline, CDR1 is SGDLS and CDR2 is YYNGEE. The CDR3 DNA is TGTGCCAGCAGCGTAGGGGCAGAAGAGACCCAGTACTTC. Its translation: CASSVGAEETQYF.